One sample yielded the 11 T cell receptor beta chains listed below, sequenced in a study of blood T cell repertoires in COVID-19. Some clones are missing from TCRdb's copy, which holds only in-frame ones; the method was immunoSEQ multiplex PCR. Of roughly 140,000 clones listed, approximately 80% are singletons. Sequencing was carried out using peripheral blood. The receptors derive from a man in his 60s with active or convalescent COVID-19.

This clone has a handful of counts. In nucleotides, the CDR3 is TGTGCCAGTAGTATTCCTCAGGGGGGCAAGACTGAAGCTTTCTTT. Protein sequence: CASSIPQGGKTEAFF. The V and J genes are TRBV19 and TRBJ1-1, with 7 bases identical to TRBD1. Germline V gene lookup returns CDR1 LNHDA and CDR2 SQIVND (reference sequence). The CDR3 length is 15 residues. J was trimmed by 5 bases and V by 3 bases; bases with no gene match: 9. The whole variable domain, filled in from reference TRBV19 and TRBJ1-1, reads DGGITQSPKYLFRKEGQNVTLSCEQNLNHDAMYWYRQDPGQGLRLIYYSQIVNDFQKGDIAEGYSVSREKKESFPLTVTSAQKNPTAFYLCASSIPQGGKTEAFFGQGTRLTVV.

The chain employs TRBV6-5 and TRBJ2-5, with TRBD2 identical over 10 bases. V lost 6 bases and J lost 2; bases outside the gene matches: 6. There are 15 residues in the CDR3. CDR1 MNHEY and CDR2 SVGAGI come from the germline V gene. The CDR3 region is CASRRTSGPQETQYF. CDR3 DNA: TGTGCCAGCAGGAGGACTAGCGGACCGCAAGAGACCCAGTACTTC.

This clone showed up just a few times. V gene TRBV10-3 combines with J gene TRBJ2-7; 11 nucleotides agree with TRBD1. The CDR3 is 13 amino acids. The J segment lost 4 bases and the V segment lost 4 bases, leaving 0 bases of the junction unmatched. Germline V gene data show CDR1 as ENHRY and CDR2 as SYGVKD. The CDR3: CAISGDRGYEQYV. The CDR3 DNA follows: TGTGCCATCAGTGGGGACAGGGGGTACGAGCAGTACGTC.

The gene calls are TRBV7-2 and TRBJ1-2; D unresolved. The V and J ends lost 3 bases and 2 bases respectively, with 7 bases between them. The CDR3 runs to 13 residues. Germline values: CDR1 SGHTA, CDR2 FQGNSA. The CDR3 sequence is CASSFRRNYGYTF. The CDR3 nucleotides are TGTGCCAGCAGCTTTCGGAGAAACTATGGCTACACCTTC.

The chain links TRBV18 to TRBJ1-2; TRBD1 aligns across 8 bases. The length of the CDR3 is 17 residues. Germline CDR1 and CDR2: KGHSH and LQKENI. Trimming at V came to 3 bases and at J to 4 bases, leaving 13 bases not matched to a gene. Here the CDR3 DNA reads TGTGCCAGCTCACCGGGACAGGCACCATCTACCCCCTATGGCTACACCTTC. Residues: CASSPGQAPSTPYGYTF.

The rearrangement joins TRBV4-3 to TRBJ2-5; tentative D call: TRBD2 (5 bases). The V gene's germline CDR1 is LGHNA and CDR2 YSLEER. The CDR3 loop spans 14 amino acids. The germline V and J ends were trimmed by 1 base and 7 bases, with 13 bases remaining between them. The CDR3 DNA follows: TGCGCCAGCAGCCAAGGGACTGGATTTGGGACCCAGTACTTC. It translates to CASSQGTGFGTQYF.

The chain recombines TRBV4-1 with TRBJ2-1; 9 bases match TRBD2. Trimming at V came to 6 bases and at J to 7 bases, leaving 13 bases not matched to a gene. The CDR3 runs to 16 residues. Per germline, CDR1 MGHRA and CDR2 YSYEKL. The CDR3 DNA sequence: TGCGCCAGCAGTCCCATGTATAGCGGGGGAAGGAATGAGCAGTTCTTC. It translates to CASSPMYSGGRNEQFF.

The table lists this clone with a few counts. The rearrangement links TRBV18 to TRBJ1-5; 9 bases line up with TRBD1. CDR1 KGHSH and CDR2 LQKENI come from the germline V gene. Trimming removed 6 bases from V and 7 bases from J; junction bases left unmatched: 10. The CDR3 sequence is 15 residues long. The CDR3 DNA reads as TGTGCCAGCTCCTCCGGGACAGGGCTCGAACAGCCCCAGCATTTT. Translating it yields CASSSGTGLEQPQHF.

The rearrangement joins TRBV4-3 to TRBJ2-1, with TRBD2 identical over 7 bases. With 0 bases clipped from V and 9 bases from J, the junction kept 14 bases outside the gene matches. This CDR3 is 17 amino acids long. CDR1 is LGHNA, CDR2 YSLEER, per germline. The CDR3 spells CASSQDLGGSITGEQFF. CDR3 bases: TGCGCCAGCAGCCAAGATCTCGGCGGGAGTATTACGGGTGAGCAGTTCTTC.

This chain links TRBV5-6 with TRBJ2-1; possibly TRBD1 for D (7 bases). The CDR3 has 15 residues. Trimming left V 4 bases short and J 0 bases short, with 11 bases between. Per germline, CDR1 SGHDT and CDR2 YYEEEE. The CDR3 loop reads CASSRGTVSYNEQFF. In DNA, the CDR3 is TGTGCCAGCAGCCGGGGGACAGTCTCCTACAATGAGCAGTTCTTC.

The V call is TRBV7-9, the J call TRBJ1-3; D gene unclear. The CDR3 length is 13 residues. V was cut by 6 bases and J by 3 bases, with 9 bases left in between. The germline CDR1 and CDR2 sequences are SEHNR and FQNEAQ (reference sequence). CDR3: CASRRGSGNTIYF. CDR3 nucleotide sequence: TGTGCCAGCAGGCGGGGAAGTGGAAACACCATATATTTT. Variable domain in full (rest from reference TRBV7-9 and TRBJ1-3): DTGVSQNPRHKITKRGQNVTFRCDPISEHNRLYWYRQTLGQGPEFLTYFQNEAQLEKSRLLSDRFSAERPKGSFSTLEIQRTEQGDSAMYLCASRRGSGNTIYFGEGSWLTVV.